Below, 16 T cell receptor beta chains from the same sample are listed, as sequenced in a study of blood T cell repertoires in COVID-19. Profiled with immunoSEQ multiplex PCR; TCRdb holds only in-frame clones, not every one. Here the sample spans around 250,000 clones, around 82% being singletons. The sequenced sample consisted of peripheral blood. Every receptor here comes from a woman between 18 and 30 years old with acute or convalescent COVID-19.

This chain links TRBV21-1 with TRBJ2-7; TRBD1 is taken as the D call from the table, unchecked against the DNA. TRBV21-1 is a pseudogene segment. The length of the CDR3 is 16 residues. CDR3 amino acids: CASSVDRGPSSYEQYF. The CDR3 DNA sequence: TGTGCCAGCAGCGTCGACAGGGGGCCCTCCTCCTACGAGCAGTACTTC.

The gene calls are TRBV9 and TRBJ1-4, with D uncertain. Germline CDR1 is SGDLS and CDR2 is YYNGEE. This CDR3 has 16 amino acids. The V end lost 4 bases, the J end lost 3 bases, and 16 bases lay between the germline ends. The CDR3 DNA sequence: TGTGCCAGCAGCCCGACCGAGCTCAGGCCTAATGAAAAACTGTTTTTT. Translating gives CASSPTELRPNEKLFF.

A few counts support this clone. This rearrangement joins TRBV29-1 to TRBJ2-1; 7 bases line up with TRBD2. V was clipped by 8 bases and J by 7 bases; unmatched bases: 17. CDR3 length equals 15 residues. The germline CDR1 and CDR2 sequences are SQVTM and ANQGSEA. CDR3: CSLESRSAGVNEQFF. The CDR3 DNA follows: TGCAGCCTCGAAAGTCGCTCTGCGGGAGTGAATGAGCAGTTCTTC.

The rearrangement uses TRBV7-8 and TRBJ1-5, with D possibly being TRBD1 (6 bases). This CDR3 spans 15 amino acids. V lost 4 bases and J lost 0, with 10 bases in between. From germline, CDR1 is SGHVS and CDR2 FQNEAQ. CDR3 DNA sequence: TGTGCCAGCAGCTCCGGACAGTCTAGCAATCAGCCCCAGCATTTT. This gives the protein CASSSGQSSNQPQHF.

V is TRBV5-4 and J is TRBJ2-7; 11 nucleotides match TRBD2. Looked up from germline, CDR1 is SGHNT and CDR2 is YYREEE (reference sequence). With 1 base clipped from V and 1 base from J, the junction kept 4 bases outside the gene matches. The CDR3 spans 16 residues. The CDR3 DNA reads TGTGCCAGCAGCTTGCCGGGACTAGCGGCATCCTACGAGCAGTACTTC. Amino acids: CASSLPGLAASYEQYF.

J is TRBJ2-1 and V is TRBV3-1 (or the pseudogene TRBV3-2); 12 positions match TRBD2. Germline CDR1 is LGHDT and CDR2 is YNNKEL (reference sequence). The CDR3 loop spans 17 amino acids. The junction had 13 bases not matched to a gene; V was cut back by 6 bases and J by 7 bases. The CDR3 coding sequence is TGTGCCAGCAGTCCCAACTACGCTAGCGGGAGGGGAAATGAGCAGTTCTTC. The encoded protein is CASSPNYASGRGNEQFF.

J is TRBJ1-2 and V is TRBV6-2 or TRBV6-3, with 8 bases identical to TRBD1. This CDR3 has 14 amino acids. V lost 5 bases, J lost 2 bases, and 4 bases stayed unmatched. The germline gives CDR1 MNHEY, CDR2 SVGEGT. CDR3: CASSKWTGNYGYTF. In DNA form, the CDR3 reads TGTGCCAGCAGTAAATGGACAGGGAACTATGGCTACACCTTC.

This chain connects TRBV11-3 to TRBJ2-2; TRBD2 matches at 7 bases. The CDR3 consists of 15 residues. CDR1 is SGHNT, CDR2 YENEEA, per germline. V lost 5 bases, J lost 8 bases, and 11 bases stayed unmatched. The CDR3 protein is CASSLSIAGAGELFF. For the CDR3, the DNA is TGTGCCAGCAGCCTATCAATAGCGGGCGCTGGGGAGCTGTTTTTT. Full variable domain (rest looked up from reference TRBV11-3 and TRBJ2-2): EAGVVQSPRYKIIEKKQPVAFWCNPISGHNTLYWYLQNLGQGPELLIRYENEEAVDDSQLPKDRFSAERLKGVDSTLKIQPAELGDSAVYLCASSLSIAGAGELFFGEGSRLTVL.

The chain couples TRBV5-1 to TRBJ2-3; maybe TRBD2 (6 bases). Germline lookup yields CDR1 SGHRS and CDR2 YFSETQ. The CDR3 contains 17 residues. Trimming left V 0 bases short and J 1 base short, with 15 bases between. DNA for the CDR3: TGCGCCAGCAGCTTGGATGGGAGCGGGTCGGGCACAGATACGCAGTATTTT. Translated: CASSLDGSGSGTDTQYF.

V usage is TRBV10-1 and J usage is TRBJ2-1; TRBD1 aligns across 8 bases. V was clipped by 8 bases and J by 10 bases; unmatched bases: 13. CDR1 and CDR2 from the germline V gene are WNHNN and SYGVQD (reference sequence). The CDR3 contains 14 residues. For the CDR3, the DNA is TGCGCCAGCTCACAGGGGGTCGGCCGAGAAGAGCAGTTCTTC. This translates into CASSQGVGREEQFF.

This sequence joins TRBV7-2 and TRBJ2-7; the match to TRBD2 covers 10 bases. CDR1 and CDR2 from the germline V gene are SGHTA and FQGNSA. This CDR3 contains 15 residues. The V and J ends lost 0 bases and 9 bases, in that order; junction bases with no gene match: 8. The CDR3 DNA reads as TGTGCCAGCAGCTTAGCAGCGGGAGGGCCCTCCGGGCAGTACTTC. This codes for CASSLAAGGPSGQYF.

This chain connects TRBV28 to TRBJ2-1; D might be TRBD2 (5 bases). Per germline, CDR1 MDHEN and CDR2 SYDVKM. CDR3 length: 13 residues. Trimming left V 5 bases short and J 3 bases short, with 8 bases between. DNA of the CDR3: TGTGCCAGCAGTCGGGGTCTCTACAATGAGCAGTTCTTC. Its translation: CASSRGLYNEQFF.

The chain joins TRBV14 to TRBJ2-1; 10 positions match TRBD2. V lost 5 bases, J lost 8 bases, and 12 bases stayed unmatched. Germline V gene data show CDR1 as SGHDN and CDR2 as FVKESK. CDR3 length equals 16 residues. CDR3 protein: CASSVRLLAGVDEQFF. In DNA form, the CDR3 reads TGTGCCAGCAGCGTGCGACTGCTAGCGGGGGTGGATGAGCAGTTCTTC.

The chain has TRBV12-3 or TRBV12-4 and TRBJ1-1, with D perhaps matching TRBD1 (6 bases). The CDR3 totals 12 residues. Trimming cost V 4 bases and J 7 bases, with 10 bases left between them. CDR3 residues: CASSSGQIEAFF. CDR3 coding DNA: TGTGCCAGCAGTTCTGGACAGATTGAAGCTTTCTTT.

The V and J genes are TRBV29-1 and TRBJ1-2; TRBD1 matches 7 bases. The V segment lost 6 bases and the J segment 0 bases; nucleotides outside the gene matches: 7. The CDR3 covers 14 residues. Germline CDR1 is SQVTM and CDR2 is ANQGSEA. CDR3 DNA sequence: TGCAGCGTAACAAAGCAGGGGGCTAACTATGGCTACACCTTC. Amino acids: CSVTKQGANYGYTF.

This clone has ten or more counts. The DNA for the CDR3 is TGTGCCATCAGGAAGACAGAAGGGTCCACTGAAGCTTTCTTT. The encoded protein is CAIRKTEGSTEAFF. V is TRBV10-3 and J is TRBJ1-1; a possible D gene is TRBD1 (5 bases). The germline CDR1 and CDR2 sequences are ENHRY and SYGVKD. Trimming removed 6 bases from V and 4 bases from J, with 15 bases in between. The CDR3 covers 14 residues.